This T cell receptor (beta chain) was found in a study of PD-1 blockade in classical Hodgkin lymphoma. About this clone: As yet, its antigen is unknown.

Study conclusions and caveats: Complete responders' baseline diversity resembled that of newly diagnosed patients. The authors have not defined what causes the repertoire differences, possibly disease activity or prior therapy.

Repertoires were generated with immunoSEQ multiplex PCR, while TCRdb's copy carries only in-frame clones and drops some. Of about 52,000 clones listed, approximately 86% were seen once; the top ten hold approximately 6.8%. Time point noted: cycle 4 day 1 (C4D1), after 5 to 7 weeks of nivolumab. Each patient relapsed following autologous stem cell transplantation, and prior brentuximab vedotin exposure differed. Germline V CDR1 and CDR2: SGDLS, YYNGEE. With 7 bases clipped from V and 0 bases from J, the junction kept 5 bases outside the gene matches. This CDR3 spans 17 amino acids. This material consisted of peripheral blood mononuclear cells (PBMCs), taken before the fourth cycle of nivolumab. The chain recombines TRBV9 with TRBJ2-2; 14 bases are shared with TRBD2. The sequence derives from a human donor with classical Hodgkin lymphoma. The CDR3: CASQGTSGSANTGELFF. The CDR3 nucleotides are TGTGCCAGCCAAGGGACTAGCGGGAGCGCGAACACCGGGGAGCTGTTTTTT. Looking up the rest from reference TRBV9 and TRBJ2-2 gives the full variable domain: DSGVTQTPKHLITATGQRVTLRCSPRSGDLSVYWYQQSLDQGLQFLIQYYNGEERAKGNILERFSAQQFPDLHSELNLSSLELGDSALYFCASQGTSGSANTGELFFGEGSRLTVL.